Following are 6 T cell receptor beta chains from one sample sequenced in a study of cytomegalovirus exposure and HLA in healthy donors. Assay used: immunoSEQ multiplex PCR; TCRdb lists only in-frame clones, some missing. The table includes over 100,000 clones, roughly nine tenths detected once. Sequenced input: PBMCs. The source of these receptors is a young man in good health and CMV-seronegative.

The rearrangement links TRBV5-5 to TRBJ1-5; TRBD1 might be the D (6 bases). The V end lost 2 bases, the J end lost 4 bases, and 16 bases lay between the germline ends. The germline V gene has CDR1 SGHKS and CDR2 YYEKEE (reference sequence). This CDR3 contains 16 residues. The DNA of the CDR3 is TGTGCCAGCAGCTTCGTGGGGGCGCCGAATAATCAGCCCCAGCATTTT. Translated: CASSFVGAPNNQPQHF. Based on the CDR3 plus reference TRBV5-5 and TRBJ1-5, the full variable domain is DAGVTQSPTHLIKTRGQQVTLRCSPISGHKSVSWYQQVLGQGPQFIFQYYEKEERGRGNFPDRFSARQFPNYSSELNVNALLLGDSALYLCASSFVGAPNNQPQHFGDGTRLSIL.

V usage is TRBV5-1 and J usage is TRBJ2-1; 12 nucleotides match TRBD2. The CDR3 totals 15 residues. J lost 1 base, V lost 5 bases, and 1 base had no gene match. Germline V gene data show CDR1 as SGHRS and CDR2 as YFSETQ. CDR3 DNA sequence: TGCGCCAGCAGGACTAGCGGGGGATCCTACAATGAGCAGTTCTTC. Its protein is CASRTSGGSYNEQFF.

DNA of the CDR3: TGTGCCAGCAGCTTAGGATGGGGCAGTAGCAATCAGCCCCAGCATTTT. Translation: CASSLGWGSSNQPQHF. The V and J genes are TRBV11-2 and TRBJ1-5; D is possibly TRBD1 (5 bases). Trimming removed 1 base from V and 0 bases from J, with 10 bases in between. CDR3 length equals 16 residues. CDR1 SGHAT and CDR2 FQNNGV come from the germline V gene. Looking up the rest from reference TRBV11-2 and TRBJ1-5 gives the full variable domain: EAGVAQSPRYKIIEKRQSVAFWCNPISGHATLYWYQQILGQGPKLLIQFQNNGVVDDSQLPKDRFSAERLKGVDSTLKIQPAKLEDSAVYLCASSLGWGSSNQPQHFGDGTRLSIL.

This chain joins TRBV4-3 and TRBJ2-7; 15 bases align to TRBD2. Germline-derived CDR1 and CDR2 are LGHNA and YSLEER. Trimming took 4 bases from V and 1 from J; bases not matched to a gene: 8. The CDR3 has 18 residues. The CDR3 region is CASSPSGTSGGPSYEQYF. CDR3 in DNA: TGCGCCAGCAGCCCCTCCGGGACTAGCGGGGGGCCGTCCTACGAGCAGTACTTC.

The chain uses TRBV7-2 and TRBJ2-2; 9 bases line up with TRBD1. Germline V CDR1 and CDR2: SGHTA, FQGNSA. The CDR3 has 15 amino acids. V was pared by 5 bases and J by 5 bases, with 6 bases of the junction left unmatched. The CDR3 protein is CASSRTGQGTGELFF. As DNA, the CDR3 is TGTGCCAGCAGCCGAACCGGACAGGGGACCGGGGAGCTGTTTTTT.

The V and J genes are TRBV28 and TRBJ1-2; TRBD1 matches at 8 bases. The CDR3 runs to 10 residues. The V gene's germline CDR1 is MDHEN and CDR2 SYDVKM. This CDR3 is CAVQGGGYTF. DNA for the CDR3: TGTGCGGTACAGGGGGGTGGCTACACCTTC.